A single sample is the source of the 10 T cell receptor beta chains below, sequenced in a study of CD8 T cells in Susac syndrome. When the RNA was reverse transcribed, random hexamers were used with an input of about 0.5 to 1 ug. TCRdb reprocessed the immunoSEQ multiplex PCR reads via MiXCR and lists one record per CDR3 protein. The table lists over 100,000 distinct CDR3 sequences, around 94% of them singletons. The sequencing input was CD8+ T cells from PBMCs. These receptors were taken from a human donor with Susac syndrome.

V usage is TRBV7-2 and J usage is TRBJ2-1; the match to TRBD2 covers 10 bases. CDR3 length equals 16 residues. Per germline, CDR1 SGHTA and CDR2 FQGNSA. J was trimmed by 2 bases and V by 1 base; bases with no gene match: 2. CDR3 in amino acids: CASSLELAGAYNEQFF. The CDR3 nucleotides read TGTGCCAGCAGCTTAGAGCTAGCGGGGGCCTACAATGAGCAGTTCTTC.

This rearrangement joins TRBV12-3 or TRBV12-4 to TRBJ2-3; 12 nucleotides match TRBD2. J was trimmed by 8 bases and V by 6 bases; bases with no gene match: 6. This CDR3 region has 14 residues. The CDR3 DNA follows: TGTGCCAGCAGCCCGACTAGCGGGGGAGTTACGCAGTATTTT. Protein sequence: CASSPTSGGVTQYF.

The V call is TRBV6-1, the J call TRBJ2-3; TRBD2 agrees at 14 bases. The V gene's germline CDR1 is MNHNS and CDR2 SASEGT. The CDR3 contains 17 residues. V was pared by 5 bases and J by 1 base, with 5 bases of the junction left unmatched. CDR3 bases: TGTGCCAGCAGTCTCCGACTAGCGGGGGGGCGCACAGATACGCAGTATTTT. Amino acids: CASSLRLAGGRTDTQYF.

This chain uses TRBV7-2 with TRBJ1-2; D gene ambiguous. Germline CDR1 and CDR2: SGHTA and FQGNSA. V dropped 7 bases and J dropped 4 bases, with 25 bases sitting between them. The CDR3 consists of 17 residues. Written as DNA, the CDR3 is TGTGCCAGCAACCCCTCGTTATCGGGAGGGCACGGCTATGGCTACACCTTC. Amino acids: CASNPSLSGGHGYGYTF.

The chain couples TRBV4-1 to TRBJ2-7, with 7 bases identical to TRBD1. With 0 bases clipped from V and 0 bases from J, the junction kept 2 bases outside the gene matches. CDR1 is MGHRA and CDR2 is YSYEKL in the germline V gene. The CDR3 spans 15 residues. CDR3 coding DNA: TGCGCCAGCAGCCAAGATTGGGACAGCTCCTACGAGCAGTACTTC. It codes for CASSQDWDSSYEQYF.

The CDR3: CASSPTKGAGKDTQYF. The CDR3 DNA sequence: TGTGCCAGCAGCCCCACGAAGGGAGCGGGGAAGGATACGCAGTATTTT. The rearrangement links TRBV9 to TRBJ2-3, with 7 bases lining up with TRBD2. J gave up 6 bases and V 4 bases, and 14 bases lay outside the gene matches. This CDR3 region has 16 residues. Germline CDR1 SGDLS, CDR2 YYNGEE. The complete variable domain, with remaining parts taken from reference TRBV9 and TRBJ2-3, reads DSGVTQTPKHLITATGQRVTLRCSPRSGDLSVYWYQQSLDQGLQFLIQYYNGEERAKGNILERFSAQQFPDLHSELNLSSLELGDSALYFCASSPTKGAGKDTQYFGPGTRLTVL.

This chain connects TRBV12-3 or TRBV12-4 to TRBJ2-7, with D hard to call. Deletions cut 5 bases from V and 6 bases from J, with 11 bases between. This CDR3 contains 12 residues. CDR3 nucleotide sequence: TGTGCCAGCAGTGAGCTGGGTTCCGAGCAGTACTTC. This translates into CASSELGSEQYF.

The genes are TRBV7-9 and TRBJ2-7; tentatively, D is TRBD1 (5 bases). This CDR3 has 16 amino acids. Germline V gene lookup returns CDR1 SEHNR and CDR2 FQNEAQ (reference sequence). Between the trimmed V and J ends, which lost 5 bases and 0 bases, there was a span of 17 bases. The CDR3 bases are TGTGCCAGCAGCCCCAGCGTGGGGCCCAGCTCCTACGAGCAGTACTTC. This gives the protein CASSPSVGPSSYEQYF.

V and J are TRBV20-1 and TRBJ2-1, with 11 nucleotides matching TRBD2. V lost 7 bases and J lost 6; bases outside the gene matches: 5. Germline assignment: CDR1 DFQATT and CDR2 SNEGSKA (reference sequence). The CDR3 consists of 13 residues. CDR3 residues: CSVDSGGANEQFF. The CDR3 DNA reads as TGCAGTGTCGATAGCGGGGGGGCCAATGAGCAGTTCTTC.

This chain connects TRBV3-1 to TRBJ2-1, with D perhaps assigned TRBD1 or TRBD2 (6 bases each). V lost 3 bases and J lost 7, with 13 bases in between. CDR3 length equals 14 residues. Germline CDR1 reads LGHDT; CDR2 reads YNNKEL (reference sequence). The CDR3 spells CASSHRGDTNEQFF. The CDR3 bases are TGTGCCAGCAGCCACCGCGGGGACACTAATGAGCAGTTCTTC.